The 8 T cell receptor beta chains below were found in one sample sequenced in a study of control samples from healthy donors and cancer patients (dated by TCRdb to 2018 to 2020). Library creation used the immunoSEQ multiplex PCR assay. What TCRdb holds here is the immuneACCESS table cut down to in-frame rearrangements. Part of the clones is not present; checked against another copy, under half of the missing clones reflect an unresolved V gene, and the others are unexplained. In this sample the table shows roughly 73,000 clones, roughly 84% of which occur a single time. The top ten clonotypes cover around 30% of the sample. Sequencing was carried out using blood. These receptors all come from a man aged 50-60 years in good health.

Here the CDR3 reads CSVAYIGNEQFF. CDR3 bases: TGCAGCGTTGCCTACATCGGCAATGAGCAGTTCTTC. This chain joins TRBV29-1 and TRBJ2-1, with D unclear. V was clipped by 4 bases and J by 6 bases, with 10 bases between them. The V gene's germline CDR1 is SQVTM and CDR2 ANQGSEA. The CDR3 is 12 amino acids.

The CDR3 sequence is CASIRTNTEAFF. CDR3 nucleotides: TGTGCCAGTATCCGGACGAACACTGAAGCTTTCTTT. The chain couples TRBV19 to TRBJ1-1, with D unresolved. The germline V gene encodes CDR1 LNHDA and CDR2 SQIVND (reference sequence). This CDR3 contains 12 residues. The V gene lost 7 bases and the J gene lost 1 base, with 7 bases spanning the gap. The entire variable domain, with the rest obtained from reference TRBV19 and TRBJ1-1, is as follows: DGGITQSPKYLFRKEGQNVTLSCEQNLNHDAMYWYRQDPGQGLRLIYYSQIVNDFQKGDIAEGYSVSREKKESFPLTVTSAQKNPTAFYLCASIRTNTEAFFGQGTRLTVV.

This clone was seen more than once but under ten times. The chain combines TRBV18 with TRBJ2-5; either TRBD1 or TRBD2 may fit D (5 bases each). Trimming stripped 2 bases from V and 5 bases from J, with 15 bases between. Germline assignment: CDR1 KGHSH and CDR2 LQKENI. CDR3 length: 15 residues. The DNA for the CDR3 is TGTGCCAGCTCACCAATCGGGGCTTTTTCGGAGACCCAGTACTTC. It codes for CASSPIGAFSETQYF.

This chain joins TRBV6-1 and TRBJ1-1; TRBD1 is a possible D gene (5 bases). The CDR3 is made up of 14 amino acids. Germline CDR1 reads MNHNS; CDR2 reads SASEGT. Trimming stripped 3 bases from V and 3 bases from J, with 11 bases between. For the CDR3, the DNA is TGTGCCAGCAGTGAGGGGGGGGGATACACTGAAGCTTTCTTT. This sequence encodes CASSEGGGYTEAFF.

The chain joins TRBV9 to TRBJ1-1; 8 bases fit TRBD1. This CDR3 is built from 14 residues. The ends lost 4 bases at V and 4 bases at J; junction bases unmatched: 6. The V gene's germline CDR1 is SGDLS and CDR2 YYNGEE. Here the CDR3 DNA reads TGTGCCAGCAGCCCGACAGGGGTGGGCACTGAAGCTTTCTTT. It encodes CASSPTGVGTEAFF. Complete variable domain (other parts from reference TRBV9 and TRBJ1-1): DSGVTQTPKHLITATGQRVTLRCSPRSGDLSVYWYQQSLDQGLQFLIQYYNGEERAKGNILERFSAQQFPDLHSELNLSSLELGDSALYFCASSPTGVGTEAFFGQGTRLTVV.

This clone has only a few counts. The V and J genes are TRBV27 and TRBJ2-7, with D perhaps matching TRBD1 (6 bases). From germline, CDR1 is MNHEY and CDR2 SMNVEV (reference sequence). Trimming removed 3 bases at V and 5 bases at J, with 14 bases between. The CDR3 sequence is 14 residues long. The CDR3 spells CASSFIQGFHEQYF. The CDR3 bases are TGTGCCAGCAGTTTTATACAGGGCTTTCACGAGCAGTACTTC.

This chain links TRBV29-1 with TRBJ2-7, with 12 bases aligning to TRBD2. Germline trimming cut 7 bases from V and 2 bases from J; bases unmatched to any gene: 6. This CDR3 has 14 residues. Germline CDR1 SQVTM, CDR2 ANQGSEA. The CDR3 DNA reads as TGCAGCGGTGGACTAGCGGGGCCGACCTACGAGCAGTACTTC. This translates into CSGGLAGPTYEQYF.

The chain recombines TRBV7-2 with TRBJ1-6; D is unresolved. V was cut by 8 bases and J by 5 bases, with 7 bases left in between. The CDR3 is 12 amino acids. Germline assignment: CDR1 SGHTA and CDR2 FQGNSA. In DNA form, the CDR3 reads TGTGCCAGCTCGGTCAATAATTCACCCCTCCACTTT. This gives the protein CASSVNNSPLHF.